The source of this T cell receptor (beta chain) is a study of cytomegalovirus exposure and HLA in healthy donors. This clone came up once. Its specificity is unknown. The PCR made use of 60 Vbeta and 13 Jbeta primers. The method was immunoSEQ multiplex PCR; TCRdb's version includes in-frame clones alone and lacks a portion of them. The sample yields 130,000 or so clones, about four fifths seen once. The CDR3 totals 12 residues. V was cut by 5 bases and J by 11 bases, with 13 bases left in between. The V gene's germline CDR1 is SGHVS and CDR2 FQNEAQ. The study, taken as a whole, reports: According to the study, roughly 160 TCR beta chains were cytomegalovirus-associated.

The sequence derives from a woman aged 18-29 years in good health and CMV-seronegative. Input material: PBMCs. The genes are TRBV7-8 and TRBJ1-5; D is undetermined. This CDR3 reads CASSRDKAAQHF. CDR3 sequence (DNA): TGTGCCAGCAGCAGGGATAAAGCGGCCCAGCATTTT.